This T cell receptor (beta chain) was sequenced during a study of cytomegalovirus exposure and HLA in healthy donors. Comment on this clone: No antigen is known for it.

CDR1 and CDR2 (germline): LGHNA, YSLEER. After removal of 1 base from V and 5 bases from J, the junction contained 10 bases not matched to a gene. CDR3 length: 16 amino acids. Both 60 Vbeta primers and 13 Jbeta primers went into the PCR. Assay: immunoSEQ multiplex PCR; the TCRdb copy retains only in-frame clones and omits some. The table includes 110,000 to 150,000 clones, 75% to 85% detected once. General study results and limits: The study recorded over 150 TCR beta chains that were cytomegalovirus-associated. Indistinguishable V segments, including TRBV6-2 and TRBV6-3, were excluded.

Material: PBMCs. This chain links TRBV4-3 with TRBJ1-2; 7 positions agree with TRBD1. This TCR derives from a man in his forties or fifties in good health and CMV-seronegative. Here the CDR3 reads CASSQGGGAGSYGYTF. DNA of the CDR3: TGCGCCAGCAGCCAAGGAGGGGGCGCGGGGAGTTATGGCTACACCTTC.